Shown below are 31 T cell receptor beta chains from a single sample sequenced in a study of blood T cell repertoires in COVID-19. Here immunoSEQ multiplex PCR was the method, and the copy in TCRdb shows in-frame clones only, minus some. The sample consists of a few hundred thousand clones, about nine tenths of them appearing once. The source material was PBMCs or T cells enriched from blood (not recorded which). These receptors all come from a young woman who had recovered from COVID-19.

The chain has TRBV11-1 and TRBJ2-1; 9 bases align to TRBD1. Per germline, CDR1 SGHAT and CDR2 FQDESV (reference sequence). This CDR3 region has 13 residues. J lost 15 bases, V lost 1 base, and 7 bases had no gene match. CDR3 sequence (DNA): TGTGCCAGCAGCTTAGTTTCGACAGGGGGTCGGTTCTTC. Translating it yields CASSLVSTGGRFF.

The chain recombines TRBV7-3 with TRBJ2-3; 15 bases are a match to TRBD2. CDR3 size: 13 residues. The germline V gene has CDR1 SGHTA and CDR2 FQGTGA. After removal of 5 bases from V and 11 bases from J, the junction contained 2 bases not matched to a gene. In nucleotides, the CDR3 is TGTGCCAGCAGCCCGGGACTAGCGGGAGGGCAGTATTTT. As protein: CASSPGLAGGQYF.

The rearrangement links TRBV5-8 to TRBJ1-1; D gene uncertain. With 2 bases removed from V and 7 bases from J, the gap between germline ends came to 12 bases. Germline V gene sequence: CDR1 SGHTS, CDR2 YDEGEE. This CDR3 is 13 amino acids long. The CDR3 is CASSFPIPSEAFF. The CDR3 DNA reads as TGTGCCAGCAGCTTCCCCATCCCGAGTGAAGCTTTCTTT.

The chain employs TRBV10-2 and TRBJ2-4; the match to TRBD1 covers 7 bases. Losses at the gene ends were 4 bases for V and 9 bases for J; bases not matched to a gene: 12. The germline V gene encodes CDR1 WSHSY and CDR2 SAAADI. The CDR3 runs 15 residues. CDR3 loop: CASSGSRTGASIQYF. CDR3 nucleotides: TGCGCCAGCAGTGGGAGCCGAACAGGGGCGAGCATTCAGTACTTC.

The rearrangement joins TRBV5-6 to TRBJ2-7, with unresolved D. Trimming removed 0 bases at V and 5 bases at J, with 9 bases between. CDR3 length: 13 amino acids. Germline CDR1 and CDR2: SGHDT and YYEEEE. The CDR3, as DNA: TGTGCCAGCAGCTTGGTTTCGGTACACGAGCAGTACTTC. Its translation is CASSLVSVHEQYF. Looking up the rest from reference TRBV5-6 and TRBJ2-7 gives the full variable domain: DAGVTQSPTHLIKTRGQQVTLRCSPKSGHDTVSWYQQALGQGPQFIFQYYEEEERQRGNFPDRFSGHQFPNYSSELNVNALLLGDSALYLCASSLVSVHEQYFGPGTRLTVT.

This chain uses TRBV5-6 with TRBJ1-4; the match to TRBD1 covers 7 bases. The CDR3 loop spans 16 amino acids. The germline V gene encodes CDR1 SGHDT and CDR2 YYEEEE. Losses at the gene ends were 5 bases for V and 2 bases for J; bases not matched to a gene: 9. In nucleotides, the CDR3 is TGTGCCAGCAGGTTTCTCGCAGGGGGGACTAATGAAAAACTGTTTTTT. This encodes CASRFLAGGTNEKLFF. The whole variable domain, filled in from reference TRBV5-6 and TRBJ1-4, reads DAGVTQSPTHLIKTRGQQVTLRCSPKSGHDTVSWYQQALGQGPQFIFQYYEEEERQRGNFPDRFSGHQFPNYSSELNVNALLLGDSALYLCASRFLAGGTNEKLFFGSGTQLSVL.

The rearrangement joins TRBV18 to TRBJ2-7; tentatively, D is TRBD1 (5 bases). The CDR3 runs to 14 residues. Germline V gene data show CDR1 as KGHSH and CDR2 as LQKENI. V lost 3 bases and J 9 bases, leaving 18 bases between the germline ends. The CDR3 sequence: CASSPSIDSPRQYF. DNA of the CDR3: TGTGCCAGCTCACCCTCAATTGACAGTCCGCGGCAGTACTTC.

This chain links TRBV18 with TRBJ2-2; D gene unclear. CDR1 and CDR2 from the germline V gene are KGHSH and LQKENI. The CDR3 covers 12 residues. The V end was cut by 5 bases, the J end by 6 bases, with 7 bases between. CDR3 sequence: CASSSSSGELFF. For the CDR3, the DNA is TGTGCCAGCTCATCCTCCTCCGGGGAGCTGTTTTTT.

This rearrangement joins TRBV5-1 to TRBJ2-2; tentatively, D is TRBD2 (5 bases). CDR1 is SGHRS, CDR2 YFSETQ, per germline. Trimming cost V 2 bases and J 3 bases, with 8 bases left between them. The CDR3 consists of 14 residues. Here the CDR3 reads CASSFVGDTGELFF. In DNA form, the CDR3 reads TGCGCCAGCAGCTTCGTGGGAGACACCGGGGAGCTGTTTTTT.

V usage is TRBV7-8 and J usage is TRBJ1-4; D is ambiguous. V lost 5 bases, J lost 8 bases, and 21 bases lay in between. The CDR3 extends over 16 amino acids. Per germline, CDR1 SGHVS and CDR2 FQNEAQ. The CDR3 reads CASSPQWVFQFEKLFF. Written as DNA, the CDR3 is TGTGCCAGCAGCCCACAGTGGGTCTTCCAATTCGAAAAACTGTTTTTT.

CDR3 DNA: TGTGCCAGCAGCTTAGAAGGATGGGGGCTTGAAGCTTTCTTT. Translating gives CASSLEGWGLEAFF. This chain links TRBV7-2 with TRBJ1-1; D is possibly TRBD1 (6 bases). CDR3 length: 14 amino acids. V lost 1 base and J 7 bases, leaving 13 bases between the germline ends. The germline V gene has CDR1 SGHTA and CDR2 FQGNSA.

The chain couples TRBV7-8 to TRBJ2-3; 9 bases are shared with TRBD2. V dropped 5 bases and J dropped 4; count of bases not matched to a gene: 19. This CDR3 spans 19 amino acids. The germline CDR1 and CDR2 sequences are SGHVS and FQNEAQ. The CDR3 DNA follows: TGTGCCAGCAGCCCCAGCAAAATACTTAGCGGGGGATATGCAGATACGCAGTATTTT. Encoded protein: CASSPSKILSGGYADTQYF.

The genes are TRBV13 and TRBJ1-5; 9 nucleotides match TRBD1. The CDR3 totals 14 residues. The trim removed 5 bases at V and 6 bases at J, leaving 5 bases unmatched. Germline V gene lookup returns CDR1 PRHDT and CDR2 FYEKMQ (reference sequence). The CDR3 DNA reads TGTGCCAGCAGCCCGGACAGGGGAAGTCAGCCCCAGCATTTT. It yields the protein CASSPDRGSQPQHF.

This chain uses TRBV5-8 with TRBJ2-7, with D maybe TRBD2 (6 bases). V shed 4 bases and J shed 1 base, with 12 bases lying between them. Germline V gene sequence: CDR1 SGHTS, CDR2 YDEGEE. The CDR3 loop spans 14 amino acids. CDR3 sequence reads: CASSLLGGSYEQYF. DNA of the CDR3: TGTGCCAGCAGCCTTCTCGGGGGATCCTACGAGCAGTACTTC.

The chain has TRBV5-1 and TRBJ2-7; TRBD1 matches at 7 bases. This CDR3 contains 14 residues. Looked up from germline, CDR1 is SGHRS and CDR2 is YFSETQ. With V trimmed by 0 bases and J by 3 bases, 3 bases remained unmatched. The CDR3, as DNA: TGCGCCAGCAGCTTGGAAGGGGGCGTCTACGAGCAGTACTTC. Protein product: CASSLEGGVYEQYF.

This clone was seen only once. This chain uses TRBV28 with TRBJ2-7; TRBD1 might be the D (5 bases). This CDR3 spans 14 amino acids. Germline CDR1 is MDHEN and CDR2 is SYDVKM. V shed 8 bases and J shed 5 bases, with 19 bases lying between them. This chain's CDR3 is CASSNQGKRNEQYF. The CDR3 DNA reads TGTGCCAGCTCGAATCAGGGTAAAAGGAACGAGCAGTACTTC.

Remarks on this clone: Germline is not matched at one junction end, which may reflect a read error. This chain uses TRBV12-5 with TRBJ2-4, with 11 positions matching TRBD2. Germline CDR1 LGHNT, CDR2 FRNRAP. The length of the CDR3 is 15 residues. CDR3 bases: TGTGCTAGTGGCCATAGCGGGGGGGCCAGAAACATTCAGTACTTC. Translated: CASGHSGGARNIQYF.

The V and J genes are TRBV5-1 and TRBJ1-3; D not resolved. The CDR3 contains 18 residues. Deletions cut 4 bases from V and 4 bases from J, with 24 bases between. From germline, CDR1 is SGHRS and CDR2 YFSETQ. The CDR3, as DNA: TGCGCCAGCAGCGTAAAGCCGACAAGACCCACTGTAGGAAACACCATATATTTT. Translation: CASSVKPTRPTVGNTIYF.

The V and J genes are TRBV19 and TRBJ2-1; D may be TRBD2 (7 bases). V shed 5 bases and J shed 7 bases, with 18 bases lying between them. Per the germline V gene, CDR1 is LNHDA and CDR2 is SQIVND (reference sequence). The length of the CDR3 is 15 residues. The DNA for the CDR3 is TGTGCCAGTAGTGTGGGGGGGGGCCGACTAAATGAGCAGTTCTTC. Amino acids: CASSVGGGRLNEQFF.

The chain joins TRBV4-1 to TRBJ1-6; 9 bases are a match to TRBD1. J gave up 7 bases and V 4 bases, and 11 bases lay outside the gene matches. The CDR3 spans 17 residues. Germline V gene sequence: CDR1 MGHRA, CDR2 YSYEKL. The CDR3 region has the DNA TGCGCCAGCAGCCCGGAACCTGGAGGACAGGGGAATTCACCCCTCCACTTT. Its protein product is CASSPEPGGQGNSPLHF.

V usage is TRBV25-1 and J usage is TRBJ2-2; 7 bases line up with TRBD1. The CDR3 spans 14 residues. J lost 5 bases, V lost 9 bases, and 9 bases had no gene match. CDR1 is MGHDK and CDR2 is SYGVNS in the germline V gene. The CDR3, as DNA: TGTGCCAGTTCTCGGGACAGCCCTACCGGGGAGCTGTTTTTT. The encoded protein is CASSRDSPTGELFF.

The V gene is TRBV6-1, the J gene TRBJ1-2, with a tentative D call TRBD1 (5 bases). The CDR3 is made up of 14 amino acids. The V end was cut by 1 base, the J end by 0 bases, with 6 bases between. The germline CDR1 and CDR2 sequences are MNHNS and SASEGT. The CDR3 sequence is CASSEVTANYGYTF. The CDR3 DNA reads TGTGCCAGCAGTGAAGTGACAGCTAACTATGGCTACACCTTC.

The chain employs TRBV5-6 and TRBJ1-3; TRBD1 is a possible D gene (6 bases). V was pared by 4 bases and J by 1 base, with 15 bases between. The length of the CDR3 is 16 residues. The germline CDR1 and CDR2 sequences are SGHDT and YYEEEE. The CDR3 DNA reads TGTGCCAGCAGCCCTACGGGAGGGGGATCTGGAAACACCATATATTTT. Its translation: CASSPTGGGSGNTIYF.

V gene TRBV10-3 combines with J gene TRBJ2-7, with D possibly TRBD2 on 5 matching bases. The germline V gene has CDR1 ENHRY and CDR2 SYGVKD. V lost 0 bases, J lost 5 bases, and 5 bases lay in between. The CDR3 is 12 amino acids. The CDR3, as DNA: TGTGCCATCAGTGAGTCGAGGGACGAGCAGTACTTC. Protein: CAISESRDEQYF.

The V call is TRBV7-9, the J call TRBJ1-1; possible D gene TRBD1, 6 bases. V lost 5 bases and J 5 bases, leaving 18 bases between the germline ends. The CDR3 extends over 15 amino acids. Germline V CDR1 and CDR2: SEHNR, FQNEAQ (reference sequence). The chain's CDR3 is CASSPGAGVWTEAFF. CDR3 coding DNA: TGTGCCAGCAGCCCAGGGGCAGGGGTTTGGACTGAAGCTTTCTTT.

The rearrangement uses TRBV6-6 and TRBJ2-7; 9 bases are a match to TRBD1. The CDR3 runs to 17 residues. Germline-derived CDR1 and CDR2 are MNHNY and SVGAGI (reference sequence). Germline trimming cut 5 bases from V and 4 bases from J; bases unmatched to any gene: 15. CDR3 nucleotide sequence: TGTGCCAGCAGTCTCCTCAGAGGGACAGGGTACCCGTACGAGCAGTACTTC. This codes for CASSLLRGTGYPYEQYF.

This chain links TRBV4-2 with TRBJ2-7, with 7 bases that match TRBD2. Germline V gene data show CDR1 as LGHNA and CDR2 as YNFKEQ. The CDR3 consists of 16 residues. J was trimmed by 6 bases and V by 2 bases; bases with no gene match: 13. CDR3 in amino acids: CASSQSQTSPPLEQYF. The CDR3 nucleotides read TGTGCCAGCAGCCAATCTCAGACTAGCCCCCCGCTCGAGCAGTACTTC.

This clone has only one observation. This CDR3 reads CASSLWEGTEAFF. CDR3 in DNA: TGTGCCAGCAGCCTGTGGGAGGGCACTGAAGCTTTCTTT. The V gene is TRBV3-1 (or the pseudogene TRBV3-2), the J gene TRBJ1-1; D remains ambiguous. Per germline, CDR1 LGHDT and CDR2 YNNKEL (reference sequence). The CDR3 runs 13 residues. V was pared by 4 bases and J by 4 bases, with 10 bases between.

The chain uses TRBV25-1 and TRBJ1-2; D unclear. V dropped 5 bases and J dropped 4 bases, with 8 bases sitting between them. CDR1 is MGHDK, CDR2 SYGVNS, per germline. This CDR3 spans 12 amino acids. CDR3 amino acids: CASSTDIYGYTF. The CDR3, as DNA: TGTGCCAGCAGTACCGACATCTATGGCTACACCTTC.

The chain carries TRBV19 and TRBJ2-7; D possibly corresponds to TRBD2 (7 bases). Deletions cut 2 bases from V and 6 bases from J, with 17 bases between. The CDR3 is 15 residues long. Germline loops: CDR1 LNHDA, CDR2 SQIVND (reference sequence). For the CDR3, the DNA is TGTGCCAGTAGTATAAACCCACAGGGCGGGGGCGAGCAGTACTTC. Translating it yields CASSINPQGGGEQYF.

DNA of the CDR3: TGTGCCAGTAGTATAGGTAGGGGTTGGGAGACCCAGTACTTC. It codes for CASSIGRGWETQYF. This chain connects TRBV19 to TRBJ2-5, with D possibly matching TRBD1 (5 bases). This CDR3 has 14 amino acids. Germline V gene lookup returns CDR1 LNHDA and CDR2 SQIVND (reference sequence). Trimming removed 1 base at V and 5 bases at J, with 11 bases between.